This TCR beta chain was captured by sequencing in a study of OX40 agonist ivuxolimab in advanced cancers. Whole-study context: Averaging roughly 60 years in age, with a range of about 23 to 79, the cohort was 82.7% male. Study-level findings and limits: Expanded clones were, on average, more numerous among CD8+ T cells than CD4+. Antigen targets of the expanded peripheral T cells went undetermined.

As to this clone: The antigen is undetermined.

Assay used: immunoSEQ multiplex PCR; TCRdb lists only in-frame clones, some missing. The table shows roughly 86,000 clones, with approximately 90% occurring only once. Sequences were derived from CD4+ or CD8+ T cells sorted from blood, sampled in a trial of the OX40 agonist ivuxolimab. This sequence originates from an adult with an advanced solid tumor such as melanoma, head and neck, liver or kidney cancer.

CDR3 protein: CASSLGRSNQPQHF. The CDR3 coding sequence is TGTGCCAGCAGCCTAGGACGGAGCAATCAGCCCCAGCATTTT. The gene calls are TRBV6-6 and TRBJ1-5; no reliable D call. This CDR3 has 14 amino acids. CDR1 MNHNY and CDR2 SVGAGI come from the germline V gene (reference sequence). V lost 6 bases to trimming and J lost 1 base, with 10 bases between them.